These 24 T cell receptor beta chains came from one sample sequenced in a study of T-cell memory formation after mild COVID-19. MiXCR, run by TCRdb on the 5' RACE reads, gives a single entry per CDR3 protein. In the table there are a few hundred thousand distinct CDR3 sequences, approximately 15% of which are singletons. Sequencing input: PBMCs or a T cell subset sorted from them (not recorded which). The receptors originated from a man in his late teens or twenties who had mild COVID-19 (a few samples of this study predate the infection). Cell type and time point are not known.

The chain links TRBV15 to TRBJ2-2; perhaps TRBD2 as D (5 bases). Looked up from germline, CDR1 is LNHNV and CDR2 is YYDKDF (reference sequence). CDR3 length: 16 residues. The V end was cut by 3 bases, the J end by 0 bases, with 11 bases between. CDR3 sequence reads: CATSRGRGTNTGELFF. In nucleotides, the CDR3 is TGTGCCACCAGCAGGGGCCGGGGAACGAACACCGGGGAGCTGTTTTTT.

This clonotype occurred a few times. The chain combines TRBV24-1 with TRBJ2-3; TRBD1 aligns across 7 bases. This CDR3 region has 16 residues. Germline CDR1 is KGHDR and CDR2 is SFDVKD. V gave up 4 bases and J gave up 3 bases; unmatched junction bases: 9. CDR3 bases: TGTGCCACCAGTGACAACGCCAAGGACAGGACAGATACGCAGTATTTT. It specifies CATSDNAKDRTDTQYF.

This clonotype was seen more than once but under ten times. The V gene is TRBV7-2, the J gene TRBJ2-4, with a possible D match to TRBD2 (5 bases). Trimming took off 5 bases at V and 9 bases at J, with 14 bases between the two ends. In germline, CDR1 is SGHTA, CDR2 FQGNSA. This CDR3 is 13 amino acids long. This CDR3 is CASSVRLEGIQYF. DNA of the CDR3: TGTGCCAGCAGCGTCCGGCTTGAGGGCATTCAGTACTTC.

This clonotype showed up just a few times. J is TRBJ2-2 and V is TRBV4-2, with TRBD2 matching over 7 bases. J was trimmed by 6 bases and V by 2 bases; bases with no gene match: 9. Germline V gene lookup returns CDR1 LGHNA and CDR2 YNFKEQ. There are 16 residues in the CDR3. CDR3 coding DNA: TGTGCCAGCAGCCAACCAGCGGGGTTATCTCCCGGGGAGCTGTTTTTT. Its protein product is CASSQPAGLSPGELFF.

This clonotype occurred a few times. This chain connects TRBV29-1 to TRBJ2-1; perhaps TRBD1 as D (6 bases). The germline V gene has CDR1 SQVTM and CDR2 ANQGSEA. The germline V and J ends were trimmed by 4 bases and 4 bases, with 20 bases remaining between them. The CDR3 totals 16 residues. CDR3 residues: CSVALRQGLVYNEQFF. The CDR3, as DNA: TGCAGCGTTGCGCTTCGCCAGGGGTTGGTTTACAATGAGCAGTTCTTC.

This clonotype was detected only a few times. The V call is TRBV7-3, the J call TRBJ2-7, with D perhaps matching TRBD2 (7 bases). Germline V gives CDR1 SGHTA, CDR2 FQGTGA. V shed 2 bases and J shed 2 bases, with 13 bases lying between them. This CDR3 region has 15 residues. The CDR3 coding sequence is TGTGCCAGCAGCTTAGAGGGGGGGACCCCCTACGAGCAGTACTTC. It encodes CASSLEGGTPYEQYF.

This clonotype was seen a handful of times. The genes are TRBV5-1 and TRBJ2-2; D may match TRBD1 or TRBD2 (5 bases each). The CDR3 loop spans 14 amino acids. Trimming left V 5 bases short and J 5 bases short, with 13 bases between. Germline V CDR1 and CDR2: SGHRS, YFSETQ. In nucleotides, the CDR3 is TGCGCCAGCAGACCAAGGGGCGGGACCGGGGAGCTGTTTTTT. Translating it yields CASRPRGGTGELFF.

The chain combines TRBV5-5 with TRBJ1-6; D unresolved. The CDR3 has 13 amino acids. CDR1 is SGHKS, CDR2 YYEKEE, per germline (reference sequence). V was pared by 3 bases and J by 7 bases, with 8 bases between. CDR3 sequence reads: CASSYPRNSPLHF. The CDR3 bases are TGTGCCAGCAGCTACCCAAGGAATTCACCCCTCCACTTT.

This clonotype was counted a few times. The CDR3 sequence: CASSLGPGGPLHF. CDR3 DNA sequence: TGCGCCAGCAGCTTGGGCCCCGGGGGACCCCTCCACTTT. J is TRBJ1-6 and V is TRBV5-1; a weak D match, TRBD1 (5 bases). The length of the CDR3 is 13 residues. The germline V gene has CDR1 SGHRS and CDR2 YFSETQ. Trimming removed 0 bases at V and 12 bases at J, with 10 bases between.

CDR3 nucleotides: TGCGCCAGCAGCCTTCACAGGTTGTCTGGCACAGATACGCAGTATTTT. Protein product: CASSLHRLSGTDTQYF. The chain couples TRBV4-1 to TRBJ2-3, with D perhaps TRBD1 (5 bases). The V and J ends lost 4 bases and 1 base respectively, with 15 bases between them. The CDR3 is 16 amino acids. Germline V gene lookup returns CDR1 MGHRA and CDR2 YSYEKL.

A few counts support this clonotype. The chain recombines TRBV6-2 or TRBV6-3 with TRBJ1-1; D might be TRBD1 (5 bases). The CDR3 has 15 amino acids. CDR1 and CDR2 from the germline V gene are MNHEY and SVGEGT. The ends were cut back, 2 bases at V and 2 bases at J, with 12 bases in the middle. The CDR3 region has the DNA TGTGCCAGCAGTTACCGGGGGACTTTTAACACTGAAGCTTTCTTT. Translated: CASSYRGTFNTEAFF.

This clonotype was counted a few times. The rearrangement joins TRBV10-3 to TRBJ2-5; 10 bases are shared with TRBD1. J gave up 1 base and V 5 bases, and 10 bases lay outside the gene matches. The CDR3 runs to 17 residues. Germline V gene data show CDR1 as ENHRY and CDR2 as SYGVKD. The CDR3 reads CAISHPGDRGPQETQYF. CDR3 nucleotide sequence: TGTGCCATCAGTCATCCCGGGGACAGGGGACCCCAAGAGACCCAGTACTTC.

This clonotype was observed a few times. The V and J genes are TRBV6-2 or TRBV6-3 and TRBJ1-1; a possible D gene is TRBD1 (6 bases). Germline loops: CDR1 MNHEY, CDR2 SVGEGT. Trimming left V 6 bases short and J 1 base short, with 15 bases between. The CDR3 sequence is 15 residues long. In DNA, the CDR3 is TGTGCCAGCAGACCCACCGGGACAACGAACACTGAAGCTTTCTTT. This sequence encodes CASRPTGTTNTEAFF.

This clonotype was detected once. A much more abundant neighbour one base away suggests this may be a read error. This likely comes from a read error, as the CDR3 has no conserved phenylalanine or tryptophan at its end. The V call is TRBV12-3 or TRBV12-4, the J call TRBJ2-2; D may correspond to TRBD1 or TRBD2 (5 bases each). This CDR3 has 14 amino acids. V was shortened by 6 bases and J by 1 base, with 9 bases between the two germline ends. CDR3 bases: TGTGCCAGCAGCTGGGACCGGAACACCGGGGAGCTGTTTTCT. This encodes CASSWDRNTGELFS.

This clonotype was counted between two and nine times. The V and J genes are TRBV7-3 and TRBJ2-1; no clear D gene. This CDR3 has 14 residues. Trimming left V 5 bases short and J 4 bases short, with 12 bases between. CDR1 and CDR2 from the germline V gene are SGHTA and FQGTGA. The CDR3 spells CASSPPPEYNEQFF. The CDR3, as DNA: TGTGCCAGCAGCCCGCCCCCGGAGTACAATGAGCAGTTCTTC. The variable domain in full, completed from reference TRBV7-3 and TRBJ2-1, reads GAGVSQTPSNKVTEKGKYVELRCDPISGHTALYWYRQSLGQGPEFLIYFQGTGAADDSGLPNDRFFAVRPEGSVSTLKIQRTERGDSAVYLCASSPPPEYNEQFFGPGTRLTVL.

This clonotype was observed many times. This chain uses TRBV3-1 with TRBJ1-5; 7 bases match TRBD1. With V trimmed by 0 bases and J by 3 bases, 2 bases remained unmatched. Germline lookup yields CDR1 LGHDT and CDR2 YNNKEL (reference sequence). The CDR3 has 15 residues. The CDR3 sequence is CASSQDTGANQPQHF. CDR3 in DNA: TGTGCCAGCAGCCAAGATACAGGGGCCAATCAGCCCCAGCATTTT.

This clonotype was detected ten times or more. The chain recombines TRBV4-3 with TRBJ1-6; no definite D call. V gave up 0 bases and J gave up 10 bases, with 16 bases separating them. CDR1 and CDR2 from the germline V gene are LGHNA and YSLEER. The CDR3 sequence is 16 residues long. The CDR3 loop is CASSQDSDLVRSPLHF. DNA of the CDR3: TGCGCCAGCAGCCAAGATTCGGACCTCGTTCGATCACCCCTCCACTTT.

The chain carries TRBV12-3 or TRBV12-4 and TRBJ1-2, with D perhaps matching TRBD1 (5 bases). Between the trimmed V and J ends, which lost 6 bases and 5 bases, there was a span of 13 bases. The length of the CDR3 is 13 residues. The CDR3 is CASSPGRRYGYTF. In nucleotides, the CDR3 is TGTGCCAGCAGCCCGGGACGACGATATGGCTACACCTTC.

The rearrangement joins TRBV5-1 to TRBJ2-2; 7 bases align to TRBD1. Trimming took 5 bases from V and 6 from J; bases not matched to a gene: 4. There are 13 residues in the CDR3. Germline lookup yields CDR1 SGHRS and CDR2 YFSETQ. CDR3 DNA sequence: TGCGCCAGCAGGGGGACAGTTCCCGGGGAGCTGTTTTTT. Protein: CASRGTVPGELFF.

This clonotype appeared a few times. The V gene is TRBV6-2 or TRBV6-3, the J gene TRBJ2-1; 10 nucleotides agree with TRBD2. Germline V gene data show CDR1 as MNHEY and CDR2 as SVGEGT. The trim removed 2 bases at V and 2 bases at J, leaving 6 bases unmatched. This CDR3 is built from 17 residues. The chain's CDR3 is CASSYLAGAPTYNEQFF. DNA for the CDR3: TGTGCCAGCAGTTACCTAGCGGGGGCCCCTACCTACAATGAGCAGTTCTTC.

The table lists this clonotype with a few counts. The rearrangement uses TRBV5-4 and TRBJ2-5, with 12 bases lining up with TRBD2. J lost 2 bases, V lost 4 bases, and 3 bases had no gene match. Germline V CDR1 and CDR2: SGHNT, YYREEE (reference sequence). The CDR3 is made up of 15 amino acids. The CDR3 loop is CASSRTSGEQETQYF. CDR3 sequence (DNA): TGTGCCAGCAGCAGGACTAGCGGGGAACAAGAGACCCAGTACTTC. The complete variable domain, with remaining parts taken from reference TRBV5-4 and TRBJ2-5, reads ETGVTQSPTHLIKTRGQQVTLRCSSQSGHNTVSWYQQALGQGPQFIFQYYREEENGRGNFPPRFSGLQFPNYSSELNVNALELDDSALYLCASSRTSGEQETQYFGPGTRLLVL.

The CDR3 DNA reads as TGTGCCAGCAGCGAACTATCCGGGGCCGGCACTGAAGCTTTCTTT. It translates to CASSELSGAGTEAFF. This sequence joins TRBV5-4 and TRBJ1-1; D perhaps matches TRBD1 (5 bases). Trimming took 4 bases from V and 4 from J, leaving 17 bases between them. This CDR3 is 15 amino acids long. Germline CDR1 SGHNT, CDR2 YYREEE (reference sequence). The full variable domain, completed using reference TRBV5-4 and TRBJ1-1, is ETGVTQSPTHLIKTRGQQVTLRCSSQSGHNTVSWYQQALGQGPQFIFQYYREEENGRGNFPPRFSGLQFPNYSSELNVNALELDDSALYLCASSELSGAGTEAFFGQGTRLTVV.

This clonotype was observed a few times. This chain connects TRBV4-1 to TRBJ2-1; D perhaps matches TRBD1 (6 bases). This CDR3 is built from 18 residues. The germline gives CDR1 MGHRA, CDR2 YSYEKL. The V end lost 0 bases, the J end lost 2 bases, and 17 bases lay between the germline ends. In nucleotides, the CDR3 is TGCGCCAGCAGCCAAGATCTGAACCAGCGGACAGCCTACAATGAGCAGTTCTTC. Translating it yields CASSQDLNQRTAYNEQFF.

The J gene is TRBJ2-7, the V gene TRBV5-1, with 10 bases lining up with TRBD2. V lost 2 bases, J lost 4 bases, and 9 bases stayed unmatched. Germline lookup yields CDR1 SGHRS and CDR2 YFSETQ. There are 16 residues in the CDR3. The DNA of the CDR3 is TGCGCCAGCAGCTTTAATCCTAGCGGGGGAGTTTACGAGCAGTACTTC. The encoded protein is CASSFNPSGGVYEQYF.